The 27 T cell receptor beta chains presented below share a single source sample, sequenced in a study of type 1 regulatory T cells. Study results and caveats: Compared with non-Tr1 cells, Tr1 cells showed a narrower TCR repertoire.

These TCRs are of unknown antigen specificity. TCRdb passed the reads through MiXCR, listing each CDR3 protein once. Here the sample spans fewer than 80,000 distinct CDR3 sequences, around 20% being singletons. The sequenced sample consisted of cultured type 1 regulatory T (Tr1) cells, either the whole culture or a sorted fraction (not recorded which). The receptors were gathered from a human donor in good health.

This clonotype was seen a few times. The rearrangement links TRBV4-3 to TRBJ2-1; 11 bases align to TRBD1. Trimming cost V 5 bases and J 2 bases; bases outside gene matches: 2. The CDR3 consists of 15 residues. CDR1 is LGHNA and CDR2 is YSLEER in the germline V gene. The CDR3 DNA is TGCGCCAGCAGCGCGGGACAGGGGGCCTACAATGAGCAGTTCTTC. It translates to CASSAGQGAYNEQFF.

The chain has TRBV20-1 and TRBJ1-1; D may be TRBD1 (6 bases). The CDR3 totals 15 residues. In germline, CDR1 is DFQATT, CDR2 SNEGSKA (reference sequence). V shed 0 bases and J shed 8 bases, with 19 bases lying between them. CDR3 in amino acids: CSARDPQTGELEAFF. The CDR3 nucleotides are TGCAGTGCTAGAGATCCTCAGACAGGTGAGCTCGAAGCTTTCTTT.

The genes are TRBV6-2 or TRBV6-3 and TRBJ2-1; D is unresolved. The CDR3 length is 13 residues. The germline V and J ends were trimmed by 2 bases and 3 bases, with 5 bases remaining between them. The germline CDR1 and CDR2 sequences are MNHEY and SVGEGT. The CDR3, as DNA: TGTGCCAGCAGTTACGAGTACTACAATGAGCAGTTCTTC. This encodes CASSYEYYNEQFF.

The genes are TRBV11-2 and TRBJ2-4; TRBD1 might be the D (6 bases). The CDR3 totals 11 residues. The germline V and J ends were trimmed by 3 bases and 10 bases, with 7 bases remaining between them. Germline CDR1 reads SGHAT; CDR2 reads FQNNGV. The CDR3 spells CASSLDSIQYF. CDR3 DNA sequence: TGTGCCAGCAGCTTGGACAGTATTCAGTACTTC. The complete variable domain, with remaining parts taken from reference TRBV11-2 and TRBJ2-4, reads EAGVAQSPRYKIIEKRQSVAFWCNPISGHATLYWYQQILGQGPKLLIQFQNNGVVDDSQLPKDRFSAERLKGVDSTLKIQPAKLEDSAVYLCASSLDSIQYFGAGTRLSVL.

At least ten counts were recorded for this clonotype. V gene TRBV12-3 or TRBV12-4 combines with J gene TRBJ2-7; D is undetermined. V was trimmed by 6 bases and J by 2 bases, leaving 11 bases between them. The CDR3 contains 13 residues. The CDR3 sequence is CASRQLGTYEQYF. The DNA of the CDR3 is TGTGCCAGCAGGCAGCTGGGGACCTACGAGCAGTACTTC.

This clonotype was seen many times. In nucleotides, the CDR3 is TGTGCCATCGCACCCGGTACGAACACCGGGGAGCTGTTTTTT. It specifies CAIAPGTNTGELFF. The chain is built from TRBV10-3 and TRBJ2-2; D is unresolved. Germline CDR1 and CDR2: ENHRY and SYGVKD. This CDR3 has 14 amino acids. The V gene lost 8 bases and the J gene lost 0 bases, with 10 bases spanning the gap.

This chain connects TRBV10-3 to TRBJ1-5; the D gene is possibly TRBD1 (5 bases). In germline, CDR1 is ENHRY, CDR2 SYGVKD. V was clipped by 5 bases and J by 6 bases, with 8 bases between them. The CDR3 has 12 amino acids. CDR3 in DNA: TGTGCCATCAGTCCAGGGAGTCAGCCCCAGCATTTT. Translated, it gives CAISPGSQPQHF.

The chain joins TRBV5-1 to TRBJ1-5; D not certain. The ends were cut back, 0 bases at V and 4 bases at J, with 5 bases in the middle. Germline lookup yields CDR1 SGHRS and CDR2 YFSETQ. The CDR3 has 13 amino acids. In nucleotides, the CDR3 is TGCGCCAGCAGCTTGGAACCAAATCAGCCCCAGCATTTT. Its protein product is CASSLEPNQPQHF.

This clonotype has at least ten counts. This rearrangement joins TRBV5-1 to TRBJ2-1, with D maybe TRBD1 (6 bases). The V end lost 0 bases, the J end lost 3 bases, and 13 bases lay between the germline ends. The CDR3 covers 16 residues. Germline V gene lookup returns CDR1 SGHRS and CDR2 YFSETQ. In DNA, the CDR3 is TGCGCCAGCAGCTTGGCGGGTGGGGGCAGCTACAATGAGCAGTTCTTC. It specifies CASSLAGGGSYNEQFF.

V is TRBV7-2 and J is TRBJ1-1; D might be TRBD1 (6 bases). This CDR3 has 13 residues. Germline CDR1 and CDR2: SGHTA and FQGNSA. Trimming removed 6 bases at V and 7 bases at J, with 15 bases between. CDR3: CASRIQGHGEAFF. The CDR3 DNA reads TGTGCCAGCAGGATACAGGGACACGGTGAAGCTTTCTTT.

This clonotype has more than one count but fewer than ten. The chain links TRBV18 to TRBJ2-7; D uncertain. Trimming took 3 bases from V and 7 from J, leaving 7 bases between them. The CDR3 length is 11 residues. The germline V gene has CDR1 KGHSH and CDR2 LQKENI. The CDR3 protein is CASSPSEEQYF. CDR3 coding DNA: TGTGCCAGCTCACCTAGTGAAGAGCAGTACTTC.

The chain combines TRBV11-2 with TRBJ2-3, with D maybe TRBD2 (5 bases). This CDR3 region has 14 residues. CDR1 SGHAT and CDR2 FQNNGV come from the germline V gene. Trimming pared 0 bases from V and 5 bases from J, leaving 9 bases between. The CDR3 DNA follows: TGTGCCAGCAGCTTAGATGGAGGCGGAGATACGCAGTATTTT. Its protein is CASSLDGGGDTQYF.

The chain couples TRBV6-6 to TRBJ1-1, with D possibly being TRBD1 (6 bases). Trimming took off 6 bases at V and 4 bases at J, with 12 bases between the two ends. CDR1 and CDR2 from the germline V gene are MNHNY and SVGAGI (reference sequence). The CDR3 contains 13 residues. The CDR3 sequence: CASRPTGLTEAFF. The CDR3 region has the DNA TGTGCCAGCAGGCCTACAGGGCTCACTGAAGCTTTCTTT.

The chain uses TRBV20-1 and TRBJ2-3; 9 bases match TRBD2. Germline CDR1 DFQATT, CDR2 SNEGSKA (reference sequence). The CDR3 is 17 residues long. V shed 3 bases, J shed 3 bases, and the junction held 13 bases outside the gene matches. CDR3 loop: CSASSALAGRVTDTQYF. In nucleotides, the CDR3 is TGCAGTGCTAGTAGCGCGCTAGCGGGACGTGTGACAGATACGCAGTATTTT.

This clonotype occurred many times. The CDR3 protein is CASSLWVNTEAFF. The CDR3, as DNA: TGTGCCAGCAGTTTATGGGTAAACACTGAAGCTTTCTTT. The rearrangement joins TRBV12-3 or TRBV12-4 to TRBJ1-1, with D uncertain. V lost 2 bases, J lost 2 bases, and 6 bases lay in between. The CDR3 loop spans 13 amino acids.

This chain connects TRBV25-1 to TRBJ2-3; D unclear. The germline V gene has CDR1 MGHDK and CDR2 SYGVNS. The CDR3 runs 11 residues. Trimming left V 3 bases short and J 7 bases short, with 5 bases between. Here the CDR3 reads CASSDRNTQYF. In DNA form, the CDR3 reads TGTGCCAGCAGTGACCGAAATACGCAGTATTTT.

This clonotype has only one observation. The genes are TRBV2 and TRBJ2-5, with a tentative D call TRBD2 (6 bases). CDR1 is SNHLY and CDR2 is FYNNEI in the germline V gene. The CDR3 consists of 12 residues. V was cut by 7 bases and J by 5 bases, with 11 bases left in between. CDR3 DNA: TGTGCCAGCACCGGGGGTGGGGAGACCCAGTACTTC. This translates into CASTGGGETQYF.

The table lists this clonotype with a few counts. The chain couples TRBV18 to TRBJ2-7; tentative D call: TRBD1 (6 bases). This CDR3 is 14 amino acids long. From germline, CDR1 is KGHSH and CDR2 LQKENI. V lost 5 bases and J lost 2, with 13 bases in between. CDR3 nucleotide sequence: TGTGCCAGCTCAACCGCCGGGACAACCTACGAGCAGTACTTC. It encodes CASSTAGTTYEQYF.

The chain uses TRBV12-3 or TRBV12-4 and TRBJ1-5; TRBD1 matches 9 bases. With 5 bases clipped from V and 7 bases from J, the junction kept 9 bases outside the gene matches. This CDR3 has 15 residues. The CDR3 DNA is TGTGCCAGCAGTCCTTTACAGGGGGCAGGGCAGCCCCAGCATTTT. Protein sequence: CASSPLQGAGQPQHF.

The table lists this clonotype with many counts. This chain links TRBV24-1 with TRBJ2-1, with D unresolved. Trimming took off 5 bases at V and 4 bases at J, with 5 bases between the two ends. The CDR3 runs to 12 residues. The germline CDR1 and CDR2 sequences are KGHDR and SFDVKD. CDR3 sequence (DNA): TGTGCCACCAGTGGTGAGTACAATGAGCAGTTCTTC. This sequence encodes CATSGEYNEQFF.

The rearrangement links TRBV20-1 to TRBJ2-3; D tentatively fits TRBD1 or TRBD2 (5 bases each). The germline gives CDR1 DFQATT, CDR2 SNEGSKA (reference sequence). V was shortened by 2 bases and J by 4 bases, with 13 bases between the two germline ends. The CDR3 contains 14 residues. The CDR3 DNA is TGCAGTGCTAGAATGGGGGAATTGGCAGATACGCAGTATTTT. Its translation: CSARMGELADTQYF.

This chain links TRBV2 with TRBJ1-6, with D perhaps matching TRBD1 (5 bases). The CDR3 extends over 14 amino acids. Germline V CDR1 and CDR2: SNHLY, FYNNEI. V shed 7 bases and J shed 7 bases, with 14 bases lying between them. The CDR3 region is CASNRDGSNSPLHF. In nucleotides, the CDR3 is TGTGCCAGCAATCGGGACGGTTCCAATTCACCCCTCCACTTT.

The sample holds one count of this clonotype. This sequence joins TRBV29-1 and TRBJ1-2; D is uncertain. The V gene lost 4 bases and the J gene lost 5 bases, with 8 bases spanning the gap. CDR1 and CDR2 (germline): SQVTM, ANQGSEA. This CDR3 has 11 amino acids. The DNA for the CDR3 is TGCAGCGTTGGTGCGTTATATGGCTACACCTTC. Its protein product is CSVGALYGYTF.

This clonotype was found many times. V and J are TRBV20-1 and TRBJ2-7; TRBD2 matches at 8 bases. CDR1 and CDR2 (germline): DFQATT, SNEGSKA (reference sequence). CDR3 size: 15 residues. With 6 bases clipped from V and 7 bases from J, the junction kept 17 bases outside the gene matches. In DNA, the CDR3 is TGCAGTGCCCCCCTCCTAACGGGAGGGCCGAGTGAGCAGTACTTC. This codes for CSAPLLTGGPSEQYF.

Within the sample, this clonotype is medium-sized. V usage is TRBV7-2 and J usage is TRBJ2-3, with TRBD1 identical over 8 bases. From germline, CDR1 is SGHTA and CDR2 FQGNSA. V dropped 5 bases and J dropped 5; count of bases not matched to a gene: 6. The CDR3 totals 14 residues. CDR3 amino acids: CASSHGTGGDTQYF. CDR3 in DNA: TGTGCCAGCAGCCACGGGACAGGAGGAGATACGCAGTATTTT.

V and J are TRBV6-2 or TRBV6-3 and TRBJ2-7; 7 positions match TRBD1. V lost 9 bases to trimming and J lost 4 bases; unmatched junction nucleotides: 12. CDR1 and CDR2 from the germline V gene are MNHEY and SVGEGT. The CDR3 contains 14 residues. CDR3 nucleotides: TGTGCCAGTCGCCTACAGGGGCGAAAGTACGAGCAGTACTTC. Translation: CASRLQGRKYEQYF.

The chain joins TRBV5-5 to TRBJ1-2, with D hard to call. Trimming removed 2 bases at V and 1 base at J, with 12 bases between. The CDR3 length is 15 residues. Per the germline V gene, CDR1 is SGHKS and CDR2 is YYEKEE (reference sequence). The DNA for the CDR3 is TGTGCCAGCAGCTTAGGCAGGCGACATAACTATGGCTACACCTTC. Amino acids: CASSLGRRHNYGYTF.